The 20 T cell receptor beta chains reported below all come from one sample, sequenced in a study of shared clonotypes between healthy human individuals. This table comes from immunoSEQ multiplex PCR, and its TCRdb copy is limited to in-frame clones, with some not included. The sample includes 2 million to 2.5 million clones, approximately 93% seen only once; the top ten take 0.39%. The specimen sequenced was naive CD4+ T cells from PBMCs. Indicated subset: CD45RA+ positively selected. These receptors were collected from a man aged 18 to 30 in good health. Some clones in this sample may be carry-over from other donors' samples.

J is TRBJ2-7 and V is TRBV30; 7 nucleotides agree with TRBD2. The junction had 5 bases not matched to a gene; V was cut back by 0 bases and J by 0 bases. The length of the CDR3 is 15 residues. The germline V gene encodes CDR1 GTSNPN and CDR2 SVGIG (reference sequence). The CDR3 coding sequence is TGTGCCTGGAGTGTACTCGCTAGCGGCTCCTACGAGCAGTACTTC. Residues: CAWSVLASGSYEQYF.

The CDR3 coding sequence is TGTGCCAGCATTCCACGGACCGGGACAGGGGCCTACATTCAGTACTTC. Translated: CASIPRTGTGAYIQYF. V usage is TRBV28 and J usage is TRBJ2-4; the match to TRBD1 covers 10 bases. The CDR3 extends over 16 amino acids. V shed 7 bases, J shed 8 bases, and the junction held 14 bases outside the gene matches. Germline CDR1 reads MDHEN; CDR2 reads SYDVKM.

With regard to this clone: The same CDR3 also results from other DNA sequences found in this sample. This chain links TRBV6-5 with TRBJ1-1; the D gene is possibly TRBD1 (5 bases). This CDR3 has 13 residues. Germline V gives CDR1 MNHEY, CDR2 SVGAGI. Trimming cost V 7 bases and J 1 base, with 10 bases left between them. For the CDR3, the DNA is TGTGCCAGCACCCTTCAGGGGAACACTGAAGCTTTCTTT. Translated, it gives CASTLQGNTEAFF.

The J gene is TRBJ1-4, the V gene TRBV6-6, with D possibly TRBD1 on 5 matching bases. CDR1 is MNHNY and CDR2 is SVGAGI in the germline V gene (reference sequence). With 5 bases removed from V and 7 bases from J, the gap between germline ends came to 14 bases. CDR3 length: 14 amino acids. CDR3 nucleotides: TGTGCCAGCAGTCTACAGGTCTCGGGTGAAAAACTGTTTTTT. Translating it yields CASSLQVSGEKLFF.

V and J are TRBV11-2 and TRBJ1-5; 7 positions match TRBD1. This CDR3 has 13 amino acids. The germline V gene has CDR1 SGHAT and CDR2 FQNNGV. The ends lost 6 bases at V and 8 bases at J; junction bases unmatched: 7. The CDR3 sequence: CASSSDRDKPQHF. In DNA form, the CDR3 reads TGTGCCAGCAGTTCAGACAGGGACAAGCCCCAGCATTTT.

The rearrangement uses TRBV7-2 and TRBJ1-2, with 8 bases that match TRBD1. The V and J ends lost 2 bases and 7 bases, in that order; junction bases with no gene match: 9. Looked up from germline, CDR1 is SGHTA and CDR2 is FQGNSA. This CDR3 is built from 15 residues. The CDR3 DNA reads as TGTGCCAGCAGCTTACTGCCAGGGGGCGGTTCTGGCTACACCTTC. It specifies CASSLLPGGGSGYTF.

The rearrangement joins TRBV5-1 to TRBJ1-1; 8 nucleotides match TRBD1. Looked up from germline, CDR1 is SGHRS and CDR2 is YFSETQ. The junction had 3 bases not matched to a gene; V was cut back by 4 bases and J by 4 bases. The CDR3 loop spans 13 amino acids. The CDR3 coding sequence is TGCGCCAGCAGCCACGGACAGGGCACTGAAGCTTTCTTT. Translated: CASSHGQGTEAFF.

The rearrangement joins TRBV7-9 to TRBJ1-2; TRBD1 agrees at 7 bases. The CDR3 contains 15 residues. Looked up from germline, CDR1 is SEHNR and CDR2 is FQNEAQ (reference sequence). Losses at the gene ends were 5 bases for V and 0 bases for J; bases not matched to a gene: 6. The CDR3 loop reads CASSAADRANYGYTF. CDR3 DNA sequence: TGTGCCAGCAGCGCCGCTGACAGGGCTAACTATGGCTACACCTTC.

The V call is TRBV9, the J call TRBJ1-2; a weak D match, TRBD1 (6 bases). Looked up from germline, CDR1 is SGDLS and CDR2 is YYNGEE. Trimming cost V 4 bases and J 5 bases, with 18 bases left between them. The length of the CDR3 is 15 residues. CDR3 loop: CASSPRTDPLYGYTF. The CDR3 nucleotides are TGTGCCAGCAGCCCGCGGACAGACCCTTTGTATGGCTACACCTTC.

The genes are TRBV7-2 and TRBJ2-2; 14 nucleotides agree with TRBD2. Trimming took 3 bases from V and 4 from J; bases not matched to a gene: 1. From germline, CDR1 is SGHTA and CDR2 FQGNSA. The length of the CDR3 is 16 residues. CDR3 DNA: TGTGCCAGCAGCTTGACTAGCGGGAGGGCCACCGGGGAGCTGTTTTTT. Encoded protein: CASSLTSGRATGELFF.

The CDR3 sequence is CASSLSGGKNIQYF. In DNA form, the CDR3 reads TGTGCCAGCAGCCTGTCCGGGGGTAAAAACATTCAGTACTTC. V gene TRBV4-2 combines with J gene TRBJ2-4; the D gene is possibly TRBD2 (6 bases). V lost 4 bases to trimming and J lost 4 bases, with 11 bases between them. The CDR3 has 14 amino acids. Germline CDR1 is LGHNA and CDR2 is YNFKEQ.

In this sample, this clone turned up once. The chain carries TRBV15 and TRBJ2-1, with D unclear. The V and J ends lost 1 base and 0 bases respectively, with 10 bases between them. CDR1 is LNHNV, CDR2 YYDKDF, per germline (reference sequence). The CDR3 sequence is 16 residues long. Written as DNA, the CDR3 is TGTGCCACCAGCAGAGGTCTCCAGAGCTCCTACAATGAGCAGTTCTTC. Its translation is CATSRGLQSSYNEQFF.

The chain employs TRBV2 and TRBJ1-4; perhaps TRBD1 as D (5 bases). CDR3 size: 15 residues. From germline, CDR1 is SNHLY and CDR2 FYNNEI. Trimming took off 2 bases at V and 7 bases at J, with 14 bases between the two ends. CDR3 DNA: TGTGCCAGCAGTGAAACGACAGTGGTGGGTGAAAAACTGTTTTTT. Protein sequence: CASSETTVVGEKLFF.

This chain joins TRBV6-5 and TRBJ1-4, with 8 nucleotides matching TRBD1. The CDR3 sequence is 13 residues long. Germline V gene lookup returns CDR1 MNHEY and CDR2 SVGAGI. V was clipped by 5 bases and J by 8 bases; unmatched bases: 4. Here the CDR3 reads CASSQGAREKLFF. CDR3 bases: TGTGCCAGCAGTCAGGGGGCGAGGGAAAAACTGTTTTTT.

The chain couples TRBV7-3 to TRBJ1-5, with D unclear. The CDR3 sequence is 14 residues long. V was cut by 5 bases and J by 7 bases, with 15 bases left in between. CDR1 and CDR2 from the germline V gene are SGHTA and FQGTGA. CDR3 DNA: TGTGCCAGCAGCCCGGACGGCCTGCAACAGCCCCAGCATTTT. Residues: CASSPDGLQQPQHF.

Note on this clone: Other DNA sequences from this sample encode an identical CDR3 as well. This rearrangement joins TRBV5-1 to TRBJ2-7, with 14 nucleotides matching TRBD2. This CDR3 has 15 amino acids. Germline V gene data show CDR1 as SGHRS and CDR2 as YFSETQ. The J segment lost 4 bases and the V segment lost 3 bases, leaving 3 bases of the junction unmatched. In DNA form, the CDR3 reads TGCGCCAGCAGCTCGGGACTAGCGGGAGTGTACGAGCAGTACTTC. This encodes CASSSGLAGVYEQYF.

The V and J genes are TRBV7-2 and TRBJ1-1; D unresolved. Germline-derived CDR1 and CDR2 are SGHTA and FQGNSA. This CDR3 spans 15 amino acids. The V end was cut by 3 bases, the J end by 1 base, with 12 bases between. The CDR3 DNA reads TGTGCCAGCAGCTTCCTACAGATACGGAACACTGAAGCTTTCTTT. As protein: CASSFLQIRNTEAFF.

V and J are TRBV7-2 and TRBJ2-1; D ambiguous. Between the trimmed V and J ends, which lost 0 bases and 4 bases, there was a span of 7 bases. CDR3 size: 14 residues. Germline V CDR1 and CDR2: SGHTA, FQGNSA. This CDR3 is CASSLAGIYNEQFF. Here the CDR3 DNA reads TGTGCCAGCAGCTTAGCGGGGATTTACAATGAGCAGTTCTTC.

V usage is TRBV4-3 and J usage is TRBJ1-1, with TRBD1 matching over 9 bases. This CDR3 region has 17 residues. The V gene end was trimmed by 4 bases and the J gene end by 0 bases; junction bases not matched to a gene: 9. CDR1 is LGHNA, CDR2 YSLEER, per germline. CDR3 bases: TGCGCCAGCAGCCCGAGGGACAGGGTGTTCATGAACACTGAAGCTTTCTTT. It yields the protein CASSPRDRVFMNTEAFF.

The genes are TRBV5-1 and TRBJ2-7, with D tentatively TRBD1 or TRBD2 (6 bases each). Germline-derived CDR1 and CDR2 are SGHRS and YFSETQ. The CDR3 runs to 15 residues. V was pared by 0 bases and J by 4 bases, with 14 bases between. CDR3 in DNA: TGCGCCAGCAGCTTGGAGGGGGGAGAGGCTTACGAGCAGTACTTC. This translates into CASSLEGGEAYEQYF.